The present entry profiles one T cell receptor (beta chain) with its context. The antigen remains unidentified. The entry originates in a study of cytomegalovirus exposure and HLA in healthy donors. Germline V CDR1 and CDR2: LNHDA, SQIVND (reference sequence). The CDR3 is 15 residues long. Trimming removed 8 bases from V and 3 bases from J; junction bases left unmatched: 7. Data came from immunoSEQ multiplex PCR; TCRdb stores just in-frame clones and leaves some out. This sample has around 120,000 clones, with approximately 89% found just once. Study-wide points: In vitro, a few CMV-associated chains proved specific for CMV antigens. Later, an analysis found that TCR clusters from the first cohort tended to co-occur in the 90 to 150 validation repertoires. Rare TCR sequences predominated, though certain public TCRs were found in many donors.

The chain joins TRBV19 to TRBJ2-3; 11 bases map to TRBD2. The sample taken for sequencing was PBMCs. The clonotype originates from a man in his late teens or twenties in good health and CMV-seronegative. Here the CDR3 DNA reads TGTGCCAGTGGGGAGATAGCGGGAGGGACAGATACGCAGTATTTT. It encodes CASGEIAGGTDTQYF.